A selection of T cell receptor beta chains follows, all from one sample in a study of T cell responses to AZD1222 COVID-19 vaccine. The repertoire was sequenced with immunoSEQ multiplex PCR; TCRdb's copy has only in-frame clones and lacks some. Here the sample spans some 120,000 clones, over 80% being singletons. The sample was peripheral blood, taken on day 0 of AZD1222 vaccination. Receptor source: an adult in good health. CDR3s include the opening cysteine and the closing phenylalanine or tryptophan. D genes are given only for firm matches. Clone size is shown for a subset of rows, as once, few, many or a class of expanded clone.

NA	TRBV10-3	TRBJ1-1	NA	CAISDKTPNTEAFF	TGTGCCATCAGTGATAAGACACCGAACACTGAAGCTTTCTTT
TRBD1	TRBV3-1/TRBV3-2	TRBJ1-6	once	CASSPQGHNSPLHF	TGTGCCAGCAGCCCACAGGGGCATAACTCACCCCTCCACTTT
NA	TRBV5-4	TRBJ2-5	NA	CASSSGWVRETQYF	TGTGCCAGCAGCTCCGGATGGGTTCGAGAGACCCAGTACTTC
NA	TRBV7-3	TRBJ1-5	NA	CASSLWGQPQHF	TGTGCCAGCAGCTTATGGGGTCAGCCCCAGCATTTT
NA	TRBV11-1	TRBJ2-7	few	CASSSGKLKSYEQYF	TGTGCCAGCAGCTCGGGCAAGTTGAAGTCCTACGAGCAGTACTTC
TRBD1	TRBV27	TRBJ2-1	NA	CASSFRDSYNEQFF	TGTGCCAGCAGTTTCCGGGACAGCTACAATGAGCAGTTCTTC
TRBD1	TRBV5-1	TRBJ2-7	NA	CASSSDRAIYEQYF	TGCGCCAGCAGCTCGGACAGGGCAATCTACGAGCAGTACTTC
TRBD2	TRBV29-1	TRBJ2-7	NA	CSVTGGGYEQYF	TGCAGCGTTACTGGGGGGGGCTACGAGCAGTACTTC
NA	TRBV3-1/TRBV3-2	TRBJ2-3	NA	CASSAVTDTQYF	TGTGCCAGCAGCGCTGTCACAGATACGCAGTATTTT
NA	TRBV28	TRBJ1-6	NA	CASSFVQGHNSPLHF	TGTGCCAGCAGTTTTGTACAGGGCCATAATTCACCCCTCCACTTT
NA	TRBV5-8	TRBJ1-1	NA	CASNLPGDEAFF	TGTGCCAGCAACCTCCCAGGGGATGAAGCTTTCTTT
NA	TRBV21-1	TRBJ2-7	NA	CASSKASENHSYEQYF	TGTGCCAGCAGCAAAGCTTCGGAAAACCATTCCTACGAGCAGTACTTC
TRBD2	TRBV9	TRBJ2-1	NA	CASSPLVASGYNEQFF	TGTGCCAGCAGCCCTCTCGTGGCTAGCGGATACAATGAGCAGTTCTTC
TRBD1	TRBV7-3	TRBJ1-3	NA	CASSLTGARDTIYF	TGTGCCAGCAGCTTGACAGGGGCTCGGGACACCATATATTTT
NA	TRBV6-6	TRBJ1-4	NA	CASSLPVQVNEKLFF	TGTGCCAGCAGTTTGCCGGTACAGGTTAATGAAAAACTGTTTTTT
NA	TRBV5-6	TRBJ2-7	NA	CASSLSDQTYEQYF	TGTGCCAGCAGCTTATCGGACCAAACCTACGAGCAGTACTTC
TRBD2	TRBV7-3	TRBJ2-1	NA	CASSPSGTSGSGEQFF	TGTGCCAGCAGCCCTTCCGGGACTAGCGGGAGTGGGGAGCAGTTCTTC
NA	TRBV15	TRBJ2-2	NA	CATSRGPTGELFF	TGTGCCACCAGCAGAGGACCCACCGGGGAGCTGTTTTTT
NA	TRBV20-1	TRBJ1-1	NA	CSASSGHSNTEAFF	TGCAGTGCTAGTTCGGGACACTCGAACACTGAAGCTTTCTTT
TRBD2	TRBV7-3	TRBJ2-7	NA	CASSLGLAGYSYEQYF	TGTGCCAGCAGCTTGGGACTAGCGGGATACTCCTACGAGCAGTACTTC
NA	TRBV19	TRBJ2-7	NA	CASSSPGDSRYEQYF	TGTGCCAGTAGTTCGCCGGGGGACAGCCGCTACGAGCAGTACTTC
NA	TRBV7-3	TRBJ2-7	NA	CASSLTAGTPYEQYF	TGTGCCAGCAGCTTAACGGCCGGGACACCTTACGAGCAGTACTTC
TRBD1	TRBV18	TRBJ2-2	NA	CASSPGTGATGELFF	TGTGCCAGCTCACCCGGGACAGGAGCTACCGGGGAGCTGTTTTTT
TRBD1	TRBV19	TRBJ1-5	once	CASSIAPAGGSQPQHF	TGTGCCAGTAGTATAGCGCCGGCAGGGGGAAGTCAGCCCCAGCATTTT
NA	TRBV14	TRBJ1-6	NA	CASSHGVNSPLHF	TGTGCCAGCAGCCACGGGGTTAATTCACCCCTCCACTTT
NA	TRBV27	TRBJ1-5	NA	CASSLEAQGNQPQHF	TGTGCCAGCAGCCTAGAGGCTCAGGGCAATCAGCCCCAGCATTTT
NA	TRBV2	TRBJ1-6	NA	CASRSPVTGYNSPLHF	TGTGCCAGCAGAAGCCCCGTGACCGGCTATAATTCACCCCTCCACTTT
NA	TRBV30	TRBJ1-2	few	CAWSVRGLSRTLYGYTF	TGTGCCTGGAGTGTACGAGGCCTTTCAAGGACCCTCTATGGCTACACCTTC
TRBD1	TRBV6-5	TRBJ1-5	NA	CASRSRDRLRTQHF	TGTGCCAGCAGATCCCGGGACAGACTTAGGACCCAGCATTTT
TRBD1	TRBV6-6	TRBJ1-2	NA	CASSFGQGIGYTF	TGTGCCAGCAGTTTCGGACAGGGGATTGGCTACACCTTC
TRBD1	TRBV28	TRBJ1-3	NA	CASSLTGQWNTIYF	TGTGCCAGCAGTTTAACGGGACAGTGGAACACCATATATTTT
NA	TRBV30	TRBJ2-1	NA	CAWSVRGNEQFF	TGTGCCTGGAGTGTACGGGGCAATGAGCAGTTCTTC
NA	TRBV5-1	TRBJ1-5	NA	CASSLNPQGPQHF	TGCGCCAGCAGCTTGAACCCACAGGGGCCCCAGCATTTT
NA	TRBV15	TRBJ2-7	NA	CATSRDRADAPYEQYF	TGTGCCACCAGCAGAGATCGCGCTGACGCACCCTACGAGCAGTACTTC
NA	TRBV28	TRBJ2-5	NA	CASSPRGAQQETQYF	TGTGCCAGCAGTCCCCGGGGGGCACAACAAGAGACCCAGTACTTC